The TCR beta chain under discussion was sequenced for a study of graft-versus-host responses after intestinal transplantation. About the research overall: Induction with anti-thymocyte globulin, then tacrolimus and steroids for approximately three years, was given to all recipients. Study findings and constraints: Individuals who had graft-donor T cell macrochimerism had allografts that showed high graft-versus-host to host-versus-graft clonal ratios.

Remarks on this clone: The antigen remains undetermined.

TCRdb's copy holds only in-frame clones and misses some; the assay was immunoSEQ multiplex PCR. The table has about 90,000 clones, about 94% seen once; the top ten hold roughly 0.18%. The CDR3 spans 13 residues. V gave up 6 bases and J gave up 7 bases, with 12 bases separating them. In germline, CDR1 is KGHSH, CDR2 LQKENI. The specimen was unstimulated CD4+ T cells sorted from spleen or lymph node cells, collected before transplant. The chain has TRBV18 and TRBJ2-2; the D gene could be TRBD1 or TRBD2 (5 bases each). The receptor was derived from a human donor who was the organ donor for an intestinal transplant. The CDR3 region is CASSLGTNGELFF. DNA for the CDR3: TGTGCCAGCTCGTTAGGGACGAACGGGGAGCTGTTTTTT.